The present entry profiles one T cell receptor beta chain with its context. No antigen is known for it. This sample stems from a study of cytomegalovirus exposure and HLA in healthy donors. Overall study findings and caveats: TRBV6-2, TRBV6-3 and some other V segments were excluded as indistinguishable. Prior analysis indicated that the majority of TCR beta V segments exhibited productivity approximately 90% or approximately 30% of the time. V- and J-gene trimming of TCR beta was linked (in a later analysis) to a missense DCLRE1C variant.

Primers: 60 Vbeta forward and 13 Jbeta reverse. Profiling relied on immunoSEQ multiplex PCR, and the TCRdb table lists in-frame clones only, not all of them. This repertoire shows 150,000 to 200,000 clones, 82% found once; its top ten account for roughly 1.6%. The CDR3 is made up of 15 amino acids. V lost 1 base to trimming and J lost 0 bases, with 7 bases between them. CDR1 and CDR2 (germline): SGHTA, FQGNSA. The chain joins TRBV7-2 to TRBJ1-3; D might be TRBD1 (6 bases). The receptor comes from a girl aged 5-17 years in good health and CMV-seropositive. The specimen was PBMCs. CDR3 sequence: CASSLDRVSGNTIYF. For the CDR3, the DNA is TGTGCCAGCAGCTTAGACAGGGTCTCTGGAAACACCATATATTTT.